Reported below is one TCR beta chain. Its antigen is unknown. cDNA reverse transcribed from extracted RNA served as the sequencing template. TCRdb's table, derived via immunoSEQ multiplex PCR, lists solely in-frame clones and lacks some. The repertoire consists of approximately 5,400 clones, with roughly 70% occurring once and the leading ten covering 10% to 15%. Treatment: oral pan-JAK inhibitor, 5-10 mg twice daily. Researchers gathered lesional scalp punch biopsies and peripheral blood from patients with alopecia areata. The sample originates from a study of CD8+ T cells in alopecia areata. Study summary: Treated individuals took tofacitinib by mouth, 5 to 10 mg twice daily.

Regarding the study as a whole: A great number of expanded lesional clones endured in scalp and blood during tofacitinib.

This TCR was sampled from a human donor with alopecia areata. The sequenced sample was skin, obtained at week 24, from a patient treated with tofacitinib.

CDR3 nucleotides: TGCGCCAGCAGCTCATCGGACAGGGGGAACCAAGAGACCCAGTACTTC. Residues: CASSSSDRGNQETQYF. The chain links TRBV5-1 to TRBJ2-5; 10 nucleotides line up with TRBD1. The V and J ends lost 3 bases and 0 bases, in that order; junction bases with no gene match: 5. Looked up from germline, CDR1 is SGHRS and CDR2 is YFSETQ. The CDR3 consists of 16 residues. Combining the CDR3 with reference TRBV5-1 and TRBJ2-5 gives the whole variable domain KAGVTQTPRYLIKTRGQQVTLSCSPISGHRSVSWYQQTPGQGLQFLFEYFSETQRNKGNFPGRFSGRQFSNSRSEMNVSTLELGDSALYLCASSSSDRGNQETQYFGPGTRLLVL.